The clone carrying this T cell receptor (beta chain) was detected a few times. Its target is not known. The CDR3 spans 14 residues. Germline V gene data show CDR1 as DFQATT and CDR2 as SNEGSKA (reference sequence). Trimming cost V 3 bases and J 4 bases, with 15 bases left between them. MiXCR, run by TCRdb on the 5' RACE reads, gives a single entry per CDR3 protein. The sample contains about 480,000 distinct CDR3 sequences, approximately 14% of which appear only once. This entry belongs to a study of identical twins. Study-wide findings and caveats: There was an excess of low generation probability in the out-of-frame alpha sequences that twins shared.

The same sample was also used in a study of yellow fever vaccine responses in identical twins.

This receptor was obtained from a woman between 18 and 29 years old in good health. Sequencing was done on a sample of CD4+ T cells sorted from blood. The chain is built from TRBV20-1 and TRBJ1-2; D is perhaps TRBD1 (6 bases). The CDR3 region has the DNA TGCAGTGCTAGGGGGGGTGACAGGACCTATGGCTACACCTTC. Protein product: CSARGGDRTYGYTF.